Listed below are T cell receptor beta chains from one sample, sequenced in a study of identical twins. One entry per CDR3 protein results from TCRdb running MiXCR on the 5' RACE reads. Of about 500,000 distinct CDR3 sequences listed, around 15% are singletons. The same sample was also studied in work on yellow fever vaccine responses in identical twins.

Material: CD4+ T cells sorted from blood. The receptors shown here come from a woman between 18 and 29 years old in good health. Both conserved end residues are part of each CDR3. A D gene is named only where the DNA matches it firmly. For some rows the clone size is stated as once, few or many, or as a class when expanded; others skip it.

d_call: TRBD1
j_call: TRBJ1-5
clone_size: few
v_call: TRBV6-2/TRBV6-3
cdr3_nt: TGTGCCAGCAGGAGGGGACAGGACGTAGCTCAGCCCCAGCATTTT
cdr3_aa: CASRRGQDVAQPQHF

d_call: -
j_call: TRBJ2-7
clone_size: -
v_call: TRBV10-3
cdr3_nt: TGTGCCATCAGTGAGTCCGGGGGCGCGGGGTACGAGCAGTACTTC
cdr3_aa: CAISESGGAGYEQYF

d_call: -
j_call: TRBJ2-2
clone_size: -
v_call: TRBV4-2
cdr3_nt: TGTGCCAGCAGCCATGCAGGGGAGAACACCGGGGAGCTGTTTTTT
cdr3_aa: CASSHAGENTGELFF

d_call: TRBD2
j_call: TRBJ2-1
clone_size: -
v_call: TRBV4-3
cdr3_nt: TGCGCCAGCAGCCAAGAGTCTAGCGGGACCTACAATGAGCAGTTCTTC
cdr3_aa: CASSQESSGTYNEQFF

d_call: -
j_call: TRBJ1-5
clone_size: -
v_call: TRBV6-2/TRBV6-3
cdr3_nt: TGTGCCAGCAGTCACCCTCTTACAGCTAATAGCAATCAGCCCCAGCATTTT
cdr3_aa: CASSHPLTANSNQPQHF

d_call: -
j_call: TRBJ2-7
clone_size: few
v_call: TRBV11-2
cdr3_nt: TGTGCCAGCAGCTTAGATCATGGGTTCTGGGCCGAGCAGTACTTC
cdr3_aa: CASSLDHGFWAEQYF

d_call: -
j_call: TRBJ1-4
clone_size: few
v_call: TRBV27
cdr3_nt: TGTGCCAGCAGTTCCTTATGGGAAAAACTGTTTTTT
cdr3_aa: CASSSLWEKLFF

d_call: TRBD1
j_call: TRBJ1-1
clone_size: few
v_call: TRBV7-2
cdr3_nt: TGTGCCAGCAGCTGGATAGACAGGGTGGGGGGTGAAGCTTTCTTT
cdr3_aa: CASSWIDRVGGEAFF

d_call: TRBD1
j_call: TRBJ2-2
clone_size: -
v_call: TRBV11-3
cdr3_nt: TGTGCCAGCAGCTTAGGTGGGACAGGGACCAACACCGGGGAGCTGTTTTTT
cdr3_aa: CASSLGGTGTNTGELFF

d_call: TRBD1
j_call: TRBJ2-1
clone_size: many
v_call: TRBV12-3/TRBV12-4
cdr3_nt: TGTGCCAGCGGGAGGCAGGGGGCAGATGAGCAGTTCTTC
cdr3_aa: CASGRQGADEQFF

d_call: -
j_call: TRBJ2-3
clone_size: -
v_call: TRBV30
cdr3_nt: TGTGCCTGGAAGAACGCGGGGGCGAATACGCAGTATTTT
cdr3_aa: CAWKNAGANTQYF

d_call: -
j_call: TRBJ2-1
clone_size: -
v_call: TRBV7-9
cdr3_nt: TGTGCCAGCAGCTTAGCGAAGGCAACGAATGAGCAGTTCTTC
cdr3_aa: CASSLAKATNEQFF

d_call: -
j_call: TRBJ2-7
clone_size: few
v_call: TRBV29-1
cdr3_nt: TGCAGCGTTGATGGGACTCCCCCTACCTACGAGCAGTACTTC
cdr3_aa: CSVDGTPPTYEQYF

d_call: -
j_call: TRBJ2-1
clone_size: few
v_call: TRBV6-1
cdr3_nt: TGTGCCAGCAGGACAAAGCTCCATTACAATGAGCAGTTCTTC
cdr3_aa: CASRTKLHYNEQFF

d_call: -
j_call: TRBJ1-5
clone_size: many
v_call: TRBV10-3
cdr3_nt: TGTGCCATCAGTGATGGGGGCCAGCCCCAGCATTTT
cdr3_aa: CAISDGGQPQHF

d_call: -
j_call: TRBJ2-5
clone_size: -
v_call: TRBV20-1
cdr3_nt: TGCAGTGCTAGAGTTGGGGGAACGGAGACCCAGTACTTC
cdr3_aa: CSARVGGTETQYF

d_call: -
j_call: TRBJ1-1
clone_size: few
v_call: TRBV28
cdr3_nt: TGTGCCAGCAGTCCAGCACAATACACTGAAGCTTTCTTT
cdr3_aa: CASSPAQYTEAFF

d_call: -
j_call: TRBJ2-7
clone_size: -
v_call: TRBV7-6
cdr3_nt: TGTGCCAGCAGCCCTCAGACAGGCCTCACGACCTACGAGCAGTACTTC
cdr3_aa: CASSPQTGLTTYEQYF

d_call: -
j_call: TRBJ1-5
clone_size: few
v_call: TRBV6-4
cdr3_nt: TGTGCCAGCAGTGTTCGAGAGGGGCAGCCCCAGCATTTT
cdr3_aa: CASSVREGQPQHF

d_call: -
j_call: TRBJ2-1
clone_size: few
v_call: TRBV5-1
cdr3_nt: TGCGCCAGCAGCTCCCTTGGAGGGGAGTACAATGAGCAGTTCTTC
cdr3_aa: CASSSLGGEYNEQFF

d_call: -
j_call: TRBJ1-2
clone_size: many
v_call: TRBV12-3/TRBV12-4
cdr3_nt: TGTGCCAGCAGCTATAATAGAAGGGTGGGTGGCTACACCTTC
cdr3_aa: CASSYNRRVGGYTF

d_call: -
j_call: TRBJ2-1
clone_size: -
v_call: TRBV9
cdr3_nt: TGTGCCAGCAGCGAAGGTAGCTCCTACAATGAGCAGTTCTTC
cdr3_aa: CASSEGSSYNEQFF

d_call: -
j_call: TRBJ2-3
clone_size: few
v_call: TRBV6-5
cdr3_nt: TGTGCCAGCAGTTACACGGTCAGCACAGATACGCAGTATTTT
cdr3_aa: CASSYTVSTDTQYF

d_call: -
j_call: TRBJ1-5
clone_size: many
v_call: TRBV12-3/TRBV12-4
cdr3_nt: TGTGCCAGCAGTTTATTCTTCCAGGGGTCGAATCAGCCCCAGCATTTT
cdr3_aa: CASSLFFQGSNQPQHF

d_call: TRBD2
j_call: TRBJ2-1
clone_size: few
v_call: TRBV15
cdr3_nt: TGTGCCACCAGCAGAGTACGCGGGAGCCGACAGTTCTTC
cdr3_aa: CATSRVRGSRQFF

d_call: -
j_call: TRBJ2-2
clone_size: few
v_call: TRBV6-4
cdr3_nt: TGTGCCAGCAGTCCTTCGACCCGGGCCGGGGAGCTGTTTTTT
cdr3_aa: CASSPSTRAGELFF

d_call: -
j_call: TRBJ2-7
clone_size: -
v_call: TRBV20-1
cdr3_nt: TGCAGTGCTAGAGACAGTCTCGAGCAGTACTTC
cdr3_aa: CSARDSLEQYF

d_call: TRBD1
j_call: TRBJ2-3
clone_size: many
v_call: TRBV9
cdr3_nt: TGTGCCAGCAGCGTAGGCTTGTTCGAGGGACAGGGGGTGAATACGCAGTATTTT
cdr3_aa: CASSVGLFEGQGVNTQYF

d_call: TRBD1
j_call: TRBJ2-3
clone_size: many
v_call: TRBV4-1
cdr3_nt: TGCGCCAGCAGCCAAGGACAGGGCTCAGATACGCAGTATTTT
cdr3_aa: CASSQGQGSDTQYF

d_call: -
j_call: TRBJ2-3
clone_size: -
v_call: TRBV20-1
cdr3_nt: TGCAGTGCTATTCTAGCGAAAAGAGCAGATACGCAGTATTTT
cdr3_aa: CSAILAKRADTQYF

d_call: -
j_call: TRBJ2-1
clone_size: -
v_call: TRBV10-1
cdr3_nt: TGCGCCAGCGGACCACAGGGGCGGGATAACAATGAGCAGTTCTTC
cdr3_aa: CASGPQGRDNNEQFF

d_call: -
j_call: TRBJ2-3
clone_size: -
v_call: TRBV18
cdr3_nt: TGTGCCAGCTCACCACAACCAGACACAGATACGCAGTATTTT
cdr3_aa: CASSPQPDTDTQYF

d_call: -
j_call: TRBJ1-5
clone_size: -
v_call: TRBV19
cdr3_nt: TGTGCCAGTAGTGGGCAGGGGATCCATCAGCCCCAGCATTTT
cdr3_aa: CASSGQGIHQPQHF

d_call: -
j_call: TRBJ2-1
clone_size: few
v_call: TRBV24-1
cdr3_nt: TGTGCCACCAGTGCCTGGAGACAGGGACTATTATACAATGAGCAGTTCTTC
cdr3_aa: CATSAWRQGLLYNEQFF

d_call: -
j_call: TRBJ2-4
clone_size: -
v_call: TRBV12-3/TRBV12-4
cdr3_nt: TGTGCCAGCAGTACTCGCCGGACCTTAGCCAAAAACATTCAGTACTTC
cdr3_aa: CASSTRRTLAKNIQYF

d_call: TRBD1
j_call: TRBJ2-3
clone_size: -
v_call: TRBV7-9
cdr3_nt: TGTGCCAGCAGTCCGGGGAATAGACAGGGGACAGATACGCAGTATTTT
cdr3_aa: CASSPGNRQGTDTQYF

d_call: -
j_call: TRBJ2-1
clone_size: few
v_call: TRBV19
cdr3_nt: TGTGCCAGTAGTATTAGTTGGGGAGGTGAGCAGTTCTTC
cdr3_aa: CASSISWGGEQFF

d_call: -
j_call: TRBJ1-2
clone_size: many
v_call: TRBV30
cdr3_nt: TGTGCCTGGAGTGCCCCTTATGGCTACACCTTC
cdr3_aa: CAWSAPYGYTF

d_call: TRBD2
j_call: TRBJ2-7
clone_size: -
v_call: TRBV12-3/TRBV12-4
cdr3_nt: TGTGCCAGCAGTAGACGACTAGCGGGGAGATACGAGCAGTACTTC
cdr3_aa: CASSRRLAGRYEQYF

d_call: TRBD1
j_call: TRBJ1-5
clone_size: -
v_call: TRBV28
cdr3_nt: TGTGCCAGCAGTCCCCACAGGGGAGCGGGCAATCAGCCCCAGCATTTT
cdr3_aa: CASSPHRGAGNQPQHF

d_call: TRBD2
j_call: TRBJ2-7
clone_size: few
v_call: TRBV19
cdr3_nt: TGTGCCAGTAGTGCTCAGACTAGCGGCCACTACGAGCAGTACTTC
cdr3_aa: CASSAQTSGHYEQYF

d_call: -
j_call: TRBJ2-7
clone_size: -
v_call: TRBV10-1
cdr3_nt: TGCGCCAGCAGTGATAGGGAAAGCCGAAGCTCCTACGAGCAGTACTTC
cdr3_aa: CASSDRESRSSYEQYF

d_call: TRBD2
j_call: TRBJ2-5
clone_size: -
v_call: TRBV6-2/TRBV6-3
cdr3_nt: TGTGCCAGCAGACTCAACCGGGGACTAGCGGGAGGTGGGACCCAGTACTTC
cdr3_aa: CASRLNRGLAGGGTQYF

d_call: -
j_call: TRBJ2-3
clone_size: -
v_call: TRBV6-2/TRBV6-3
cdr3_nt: TGTGCCAGCAGTTACGGAGCGACGCCCGGAGATACGCAGTATTTT
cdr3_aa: CASSYGATPGDTQYF

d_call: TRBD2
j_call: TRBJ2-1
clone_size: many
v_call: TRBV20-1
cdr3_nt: TGCAGTGCTAGAGCCGGACTAGTTGGTGAGCAGTTCTTC
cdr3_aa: CSARAGLVGEQFF

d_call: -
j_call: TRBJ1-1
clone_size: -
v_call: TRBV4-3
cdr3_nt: TGCGCCAGCAGCCAAGAATCGAGGGGGGGCGTCACTGAAGCTTTCTTT
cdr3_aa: CASSQESRGGVTEAFF

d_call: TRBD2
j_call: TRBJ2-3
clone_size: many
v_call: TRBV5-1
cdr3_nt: TGTGCCAGCAGCTCCGGACTAGCGGGAGCAACAGATACGCAGTATTTT
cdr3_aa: CASSSGLAGATDTQYF

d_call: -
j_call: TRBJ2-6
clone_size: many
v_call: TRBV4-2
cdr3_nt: TGTGCCAGCAGCCAAGTAGGTGGTATCCCTCTGGGGGCCAACGTCCTGACTTTC
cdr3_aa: CASSQVGGIPLGANVLTF

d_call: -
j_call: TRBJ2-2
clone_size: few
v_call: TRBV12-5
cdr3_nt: TGTGCTAGTGGTCCCGGGGGCCCCGGGGAGCTGTTTTTT
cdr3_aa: CASGPGGPGELFF

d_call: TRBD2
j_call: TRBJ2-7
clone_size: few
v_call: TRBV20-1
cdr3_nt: TGCAGTGCTAGTTCCGCGGGAGGGTACGAGCAGTACTTC
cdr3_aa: CSASSAGGYEQYF

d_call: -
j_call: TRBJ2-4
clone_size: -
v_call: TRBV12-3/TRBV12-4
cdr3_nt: TGTGCCAGCAGGGAGGGAGACATTCAGTACTTC
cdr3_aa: CASREGDIQYF

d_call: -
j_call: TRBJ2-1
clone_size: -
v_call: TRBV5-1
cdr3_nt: TGCGCCAGCAGCCCCGGGACCAACAATGAGCAGTTCTTC
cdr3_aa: CASSPGTNNEQFF

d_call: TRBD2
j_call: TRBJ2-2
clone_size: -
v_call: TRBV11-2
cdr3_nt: TGTGCCAGCAGCTTAGGGTTTGCGGGAGGGGCGAACACCGGGGAGCTGTTTTTT
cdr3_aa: CASSLGFAGGANTGELFF